The rows below give T cell receptor beta chains drawn from one sample of a study of shared clonotypes between healthy human individuals. This table comes from immunoSEQ multiplex PCR, and its TCRdb copy is limited to in-frame clones, with some not included. The sample records fewer than 850,000 clones, about 96% being singletons. The specimen was naive CD8+ T cells sorted from blood. All receptors come from a man aged 25-45 years in good health. CDR3s include the opening cysteine and the closing phenylalanine or tryptophan. A D gene is named only where the DNA matches it firmly. The size field is filled for only some rows; it gives once, few, many or a size class.

size: .; J: TRBJ2-1; V: TRBV10-2; D: TRBD2; CDR3: CASSESTSVYNEQFF; DNA: TGCGCCAGCAGTGAGTCGACTAGCGTCTACAATGAGCAGTTCTTC
size: once; J: TRBJ2-2; V: TRBV6-5; D: .; CDR3: CASSRRVTGELFF; DNA: TGTGCCAGCAGTAGACGCGTCACCGGGGAGCTGTTTTTT
size: .; J: TRBJ2-7; V: TRBV4-3; D: TRBD1; CDR3: CASSPGQGLEQYF; DNA: TGCGCCAGCAGCCCCGGACAGGGGTTGGAGCAGTACTTC
size: .; J: TRBJ2-5; V: TRBV29-1; D: .; CDR3: CSVGPRDSRVARPKETQYF; DNA: TGCAGCGTTGGCCCGAGGGACTCACGGGTAGCTAGGCCCAAAGAGACCCAGTACTTC
size: .; J: TRBJ2-2; V: TRBV6-5; D: .; CDR3: CASSYMNTGELFF; DNA: TGTGCCAGCAGTTACATGAACACCGGGGAGCTGTTTTTT
size: .; J: TRBJ2-2; V: TRBV27; D: .; CDR3: CASAYRVEAPGELFF; DNA: TGTGCCAGCGCATACCGGGTAGAGGCACCCGGGGAGCTGTTTTTT
size: .; J: TRBJ2-7; V: TRBV7-9; D: TRBD1; CDR3: CASSLLWDSSYEQYF; DNA: TGTGCCAGCAGCTTATTGTGGGACAGTTCCTACGAGCAGTACTTC
size: .; J: TRBJ2-7; V: TRBV27; D: TRBD1; CDR3: CASSLGQEYYEQYF; DNA: TGTGCCAGCAGTTTAGGACAGGAGTACTACGAGCAGTACTTC
size: .; J: TRBJ2-7; V: TRBV7-9; D: TRBD1; CDR3: CASSPGTEGSYEQYF; DNA: TGTGCCAGCAGCCCGGGGACAGAAGGTTCCTACGAGCAGTACTTC
size: .; J: TRBJ2-7; V: TRBV28; D: .; CDR3: CASSLNVRDSSYEQYF; DNA: TGTGCCAGCAGTTTAAATGTTAGAGACTCCTCCTACGAGCAGTACTTC
size: .; J: TRBJ2-7; V: TRBV2; D: .; CDR3: CASSETSRTANYEQYF; DNA: TGTGCCAGCAGTGAAACATCCAGGACAGCGAACTACGAGCAGTACTTC
size: .; J: TRBJ2-7; V: TRBV14; D: .; CDR3: CASAPRETYEQYF; DNA: TGTGCCAGCGCTCCCAGGGAGACCTACGAGCAGTACTTC
size: .; J: TRBJ2-1; V: TRBV11-2; D: .; CDR3: CASARRAHNEQFF; DNA: TGTGCCAGCGCTCGCAGGGCGCACAATGAGCAGTTCTTC
size: .; J: TRBJ2-3; V: TRBV10-3; D: TRBD1; CDR3: CAITKGTGVTDTQYF; DNA: TGTGCCATCACTAAAGGGACAGGGGTCACAGATACGCAGTATTTT
size: .; J: TRBJ2-2; V: TRBV12-5; D: .; CDR3: CASGLWNTGELFF; DNA: TGTGCTAGTGGTTTGTGGAACACCGGGGAGCTGTTTTTT
size: .; J: TRBJ2-7; V: TRBV5-6; D: .; CDR3: CASSFDEGGYEQYF; DNA: TGTGCCAGCAGCTTTGACGAGGGTGGGTACGAGCAGTACTTC
size: .; J: TRBJ1-1; V: TRBV5-5; D: TRBD1; CDR3: CASSLFGQGSLMNTEAFF; DNA: TGTGCCAGCAGCTTGTTCGGACAGGGGAGCTTGATGAACACTGAAGCTTTCTTT
size: .; J: TRBJ2-5; V: TRBV27; D: TRBD2; CDR3: CASSLTSGDQETQYF; DNA: TGTGCCAGCAGTTTGACTAGCGGGGACCAAGAGACCCAGTACTTC